This TCR beta chain is drawn from a study of T cells after yellow fever vaccination. A 5'RACE template-switching step, the method used to make TCR cDNA, added a universal primer site and UMIs. Each CDR3 protein gets one entry after TCRdb re-called the 5' RACE reads with MiXCR. The profile shows a few hundred thousand distinct CDR3 sequences, approximately 4% of them singletons. The V end was cut by 3 bases, the J end by 0 bases, with 18 bases between. Germline V gene lookup returns CDR1 SGHTA and CDR2 FQGNSA. CDR3 length equals 17 residues. Broader study findings: Post-booster repertoires contained most primary-vaccination clones again (96% CD4, around 89% CD8). Although the secondary response was weaker, it peaked faster, at day 5 versus 15.

This clonotype was observed a few times. As yet, its antigen is unknown. V usage is TRBV7-2 and J usage is TRBJ2-7; unclear D gene. This material consisted of PBMCs, taken 5 days after the yellow fever booster vaccination. The source is a man between 18 and 29 years old who received the YFV17D yellow fever vaccine. The CDR3: CASSFSGGIRSSYEQYF. Here the CDR3 DNA reads TGTGCCAGCAGCTTTAGTGGCGGAATTCGGAGCTCCTACGAGCAGTACTTC.